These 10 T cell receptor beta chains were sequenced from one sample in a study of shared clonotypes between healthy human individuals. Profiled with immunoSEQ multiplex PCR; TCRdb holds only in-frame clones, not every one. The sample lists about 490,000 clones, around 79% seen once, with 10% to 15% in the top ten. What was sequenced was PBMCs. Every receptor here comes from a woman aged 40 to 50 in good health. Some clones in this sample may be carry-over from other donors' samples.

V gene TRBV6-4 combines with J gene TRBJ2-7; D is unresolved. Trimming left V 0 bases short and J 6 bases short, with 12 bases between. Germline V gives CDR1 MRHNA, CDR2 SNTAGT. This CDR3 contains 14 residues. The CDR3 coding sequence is TGTGCCAGCAGTGACTCGAAGATAACTGGCGAGCAGTACTTC. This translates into CASSDSKITGEQYF.

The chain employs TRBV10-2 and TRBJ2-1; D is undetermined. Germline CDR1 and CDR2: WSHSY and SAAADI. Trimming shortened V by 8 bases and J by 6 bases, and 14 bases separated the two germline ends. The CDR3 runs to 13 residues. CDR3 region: CASGVASLNEQFF. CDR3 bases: TGCGCCAGCGGGGTAGCCTCCCTCAATGAGCAGTTCTTC.

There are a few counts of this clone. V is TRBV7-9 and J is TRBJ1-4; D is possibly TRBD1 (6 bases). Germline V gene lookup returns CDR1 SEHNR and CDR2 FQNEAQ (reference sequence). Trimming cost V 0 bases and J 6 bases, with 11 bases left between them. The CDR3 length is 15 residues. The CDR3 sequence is CASSLAAQGDEKLFF. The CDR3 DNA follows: TGTGCCAGCAGCTTAGCCGCACAGGGTGATGAAAAACTGTTTTTT.

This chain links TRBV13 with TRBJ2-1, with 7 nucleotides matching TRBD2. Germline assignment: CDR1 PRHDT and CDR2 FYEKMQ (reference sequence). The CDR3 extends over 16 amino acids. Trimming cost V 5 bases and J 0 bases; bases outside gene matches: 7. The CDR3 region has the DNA TGTGCCAGCAGCCGATTTGGCGGGGGCTCCTACAATGAGCAGTTCTTC. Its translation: CASSRFGGGSYNEQFF.

The CDR3, as DNA: TGTGCCAGCAGTGAAGGGGGAGCGGGAGGGCCCGACGAGCAGTACTTC. Amino acid sequence: CASSEGGAGGPDEQYF. J is TRBJ2-7 and V is TRBV6-1; 10 bases match TRBD2. Germline CDR1 reads MNHNS; CDR2 reads SASEGT. The junction had 8 bases not matched to a gene; V was cut back by 1 base and J by 5 bases. The CDR3 runs to 16 residues.

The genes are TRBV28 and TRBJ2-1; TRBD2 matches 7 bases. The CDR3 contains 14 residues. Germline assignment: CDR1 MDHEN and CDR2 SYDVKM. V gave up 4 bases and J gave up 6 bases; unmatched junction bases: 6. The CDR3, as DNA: TGTGCCAGCAGTTACGGCGGGAGTAGCAATGAGCAGTTCTTC. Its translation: CASSYGGSSNEQFF.

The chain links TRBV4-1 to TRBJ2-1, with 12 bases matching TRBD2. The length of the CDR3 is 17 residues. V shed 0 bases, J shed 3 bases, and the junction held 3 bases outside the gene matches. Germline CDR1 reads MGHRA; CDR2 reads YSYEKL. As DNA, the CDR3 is TGCGCCAGCAGCCAAGACACGACTAGCGGGAGCTACAATGAGCAGTTCTTC. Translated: CASSQDTTSGSYNEQFF.

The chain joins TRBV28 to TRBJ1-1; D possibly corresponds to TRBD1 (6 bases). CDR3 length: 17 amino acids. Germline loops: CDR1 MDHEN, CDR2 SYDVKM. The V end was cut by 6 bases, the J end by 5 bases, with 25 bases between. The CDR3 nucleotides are TGTGCCAGCAGACGTCCTGTGGGGGGGGCAGGGCGTACTGAAGCTTTCTTT. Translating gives CASRRPVGGAGRTEAFF.

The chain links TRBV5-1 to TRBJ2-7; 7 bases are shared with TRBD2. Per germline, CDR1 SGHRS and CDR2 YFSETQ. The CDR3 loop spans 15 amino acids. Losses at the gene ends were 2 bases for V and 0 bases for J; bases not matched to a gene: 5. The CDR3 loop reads CASSLLGTTSYEQYF. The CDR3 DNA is TGCGCCAGCAGCTTACTCGGGACTACCTCCTACGAGCAGTACTTC. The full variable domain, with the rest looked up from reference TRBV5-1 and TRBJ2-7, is KAGVTQTPRYLIKTRGQQVTLSCSPISGHRSVSWYQQTPGQGLQFLFEYFSETQRNKGNFPGRFSGRQFSNSRSEMNVSTLELGDSALYLCASSLLGTTSYEQYFGPGTRLTVT.

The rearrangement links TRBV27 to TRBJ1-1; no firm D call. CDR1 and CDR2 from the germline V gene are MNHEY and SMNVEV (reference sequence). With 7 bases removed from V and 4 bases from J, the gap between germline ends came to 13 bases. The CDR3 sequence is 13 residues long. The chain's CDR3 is CASTLKIGTEAFF. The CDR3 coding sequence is TGTGCCAGCACTCTTAAGATCGGCACTGAAGCTTTCTTT.